This paragraph covers one TCR beta chain sequence. The source of the sample is a study of blood T cell repertoires in COVID-19. Study-level information: Acute and convalescent COVID-19 specimens originated in the United States, Italy and Spain. From T cells, B-cell-depleted T cells, or PBMCs came the material, which was cDNA or gDNA.

As originally analysed: Amplification of reference gene primers provided the estimated nucleated cell counts. Repertoires were generated with immunoSEQ multiplex PCR, while TCRdb's copy carries only in-frame clones and drops some. Clone size and V and J calls were adopted from that table, with D and trimming inferred from the DNA. The sample has tens of thousands of clones; approximately 82% are singletons. The CDR3 loop spans 15 amino acids. Germline V gene sequence: CDR1 MDHEN, CDR2 SYDVKM. Germline trimming cut 6 bases from V and 0 bases from J; bases unmatched to any gene: 6. The source of this sequence is a woman at least 80 years old with acute or convalescent COVID-19. Sequenced: peripheral blood. The rearrangement joins TRBV28 to TRBJ2-7, with 9 bases lining up with TRBD1. The CDR3 DNA sequence: TGTGCCAGCAGCCGACAGGGGGGTATCTCCTACGAGCAGTACTTC. The encoded protein is CASSRQGGISYEQYF.